The 27 T cell receptor beta chains listed next were all sequenced from one sample in a study of cytomegalovirus exposure and HLA in healthy donors. With 60 Vbeta and 13 Jbeta primers, the PCR was carried out. Here immunoSEQ multiplex PCR was the method, and the copy in TCRdb shows in-frame clones only, minus some. The sample records some 110,000 clones, 77% being singletons. The sample consisted of PBMCs. Receptors were obtained from a woman aged 40 to 50 in good health and CMV-seropositive.

This clone showed up just a few times. CDR3 sequence (DNA): TGCGCCAGCAGCCAAGAATCAGGGGCGATTGAGACCCAGTACTTC. Protein sequence: CASSQESGAIETQYF. The chain combines TRBV4-1 with TRBJ2-5, with D possibly matching TRBD1 (6 bases). The CDR3 is 15 amino acids. Germline lookup yields CDR1 MGHRA and CDR2 YSYEKL. Trimming removed 0 bases from V and 5 bases from J, with 13 bases in between.

The CDR3 coding sequence is TGTGCCAGTAGTATCGTGAAGGGAGGTAACACTGAAGCTTTCTTT. Translated, it gives CASSIVKGGNTEAFF. The J gene is TRBJ1-1, the V gene TRBV19; D is unclear. The CDR3 totals 15 residues. The germline V gene encodes CDR1 LNHDA and CDR2 SQIVND (reference sequence). Deletions cut 3 bases from V and 2 bases from J, with 13 bases between.

This sequence joins TRBV10-3 and TRBJ2-5; D remains unclear. V lost 3 bases and J 2 bases, leaving 10 bases between the germline ends. Germline V gives CDR1 ENHRY, CDR2 SYGVKD. This CDR3 has 14 residues. For the CDR3, the DNA is TGTGCCATCAGTGATTGGCAGCGTCAAGAGACCCAGTACTTC. Translated, it gives CAISDWQRQETQYF.

This sequence joins TRBV6-5 and TRBJ1-2; perhaps TRBD1 as D (5 bases). CDR3 length equals 13 residues. The germline gives CDR1 MNHEY, CDR2 SVGAGI. Trimming stripped 7 bases from V and 2 bases from J, with 11 bases between. Written as DNA, the CDR3 is TGTGCCAGCAAACAGACAGCCAACTATGGCTACACCTTC. It is translated as CASKQTANYGYTF.

The chain carries TRBV5-4 and TRBJ1-1; D might be TRBD1 (6 bases). Trimming removed 4 bases at V and 5 bases at J, with 15 bases between. This CDR3 is 14 amino acids long. CDR1 and CDR2 (germline): SGHNT, YYREEE (reference sequence). CDR3 protein: CASSQTGLGTEAFF. CDR3 nucleotide sequence: TGTGCCAGCAGCCAGACAGGCTTGGGTACTGAAGCTTTCTTT.

The rearrangement uses TRBV5-1 and TRBJ2-5; 10 nucleotides line up with TRBD2. The CDR3 sequence is 15 residues long. The germline gives CDR1 SGHRS, CDR2 YFSETQ. J was trimmed by 2 bases and V by 2 bases; bases with no gene match: 3. The CDR3 loop is CASSLSSGRQETQYF. CDR3 DNA sequence: TGCGCCAGCAGCTTATCTAGCGGGAGACAAGAGACCCAGTACTTC.

The rearrangement joins TRBV10-3 to TRBJ2-5; 9 bases fit TRBD2. Trimming took 4 bases from V and 2 from J; bases not matched to a gene: 5. The CDR3 contains 15 residues. Germline V gives CDR1 ENHRY, CDR2 SYGVKD. In DNA, the CDR3 is TGTGCCATCAGTGGGACGACTAGCGGTCAAGAGACCCAGTACTTC. As protein: CAISGTTSGQETQYF.

The chain couples TRBV5-1 to TRBJ2-7; 12 bases agree with TRBD2. CDR3 length: 18 amino acids. The J segment lost 0 bases and the V segment lost 3 bases, leaving 10 bases of the junction unmatched. Germline V gene lookup returns CDR1 SGHRS and CDR2 YFSETQ. DNA of the CDR3: TGCGCCAGCAGCTCGGGACTAGCGGGCCTTCCTAGCTCCTACGAGCAGTACTTC. This gives the protein CASSSGLAGLPSSYEQYF.

The rearrangement links TRBV10-2 to TRBJ1-3; D gene uncertain. Trimming left V 4 bases short and J 0 bases short, with 7 bases between. The CDR3 runs to 14 residues. CDR1 WSHSY and CDR2 SAAADI come from the germline V gene. CDR3 region: CASSGALSGNTIYF. The CDR3 bases are TGCGCCAGCAGTGGGGCCCTCTCTGGAAACACCATATATTTT.

This sequence joins TRBV28 and TRBJ2-7, with TRBD1 matching over 7 bases. Germline CDR1 and CDR2: MDHEN and SYDVKM. Losses at the gene ends were 5 bases for V and 1 base for J; bases not matched to a gene: 5. The CDR3 loop spans 14 amino acids. The CDR3 is CASSVRTGSYEQYF. Written as DNA, the CDR3 is TGTGCCAGCAGTGTCCGGACAGGATCCTACGAGCAGTACTTC.

This chain uses TRBV6-1 with TRBJ1-3; no firm D call. The CDR3 length is 15 residues. The V end lost 2 bases, the J end lost 0 bases, and 8 bases lay between the germline ends. Germline V CDR1 and CDR2: MNHNS, SASEGT. Here the CDR3 reads CASSERRISGNTIYF. Here the CDR3 DNA reads TGTGCCAGCAGTGAACGGCGGATCTCTGGAAACACCATATATTTT.

The chain has TRBV13 and TRBJ2-7, with 10 bases matching TRBD1. Germline trimming cut 4 bases from V and 1 base from J; bases unmatched to any gene: 7. This CDR3 has 16 residues. Germline V gives CDR1 PRHDT, CDR2 FYEKMQ (reference sequence). CDR3 sequence reads: CASSSGQGEISYEQYF. The CDR3 nucleotides read TGTGCCAGCAGCTCAGGACAGGGGGAGATTTCCTACGAGCAGTACTTC. The variable domain in full, completed from reference TRBV13 and TRBJ2-7, reads AAGVIQSPRHLIKEKRETATLKCYPIPRHDTVYWYQQGPGQDPQFLISFYEKMQSDKGSIPDRFSAQQFSDYHSELNMSSLELGDSALYFCASSSGQGEISYEQYFGPGTRLTVT.

V is TRBV10-3 and J is TRBJ2-1; 14 nucleotides line up with TRBD2. The CDR3 sequence is 19 residues long. J was trimmed by 7 bases and V by 2 bases; bases with no gene match: 13. Per germline, CDR1 ENHRY and CDR2 SYGVKD. As DNA, the CDR3 is TGTGCCATCAGTGAGCCCTCCACCGGGACTAGCGGGAGAAGGAATGAGCAGTTCTTC. Amino acid sequence: CAISEPSTGTSGRRNEQFF.

The rearrangement links TRBV27 to TRBJ2-3; the D is unclear. This CDR3 is 12 amino acids long. The germline gives CDR1 MNHEY, CDR2 SMNVEV (reference sequence). V was clipped by 5 bases and J by 3 bases, with 6 bases between them. The CDR3 sequence: CASSDWTDTQYF. CDR3 DNA: TGTGCCAGCAGTGACTGGACAGATACGCAGTATTTT.

The chain has TRBV6-5 and TRBJ2-7; 9 bases map to TRBD1. This CDR3 is built from 15 residues. Germline V CDR1 and CDR2: MNHEY, SVGAGI. With 5 bases clipped from V and 4 bases from J, the junction kept 9 bases outside the gene matches. The CDR3 reads CASSRPDRGRYEQYF. The CDR3 DNA reads as TGTGCCAGCAGTCGCCCGGACAGGGGTCGGTACGAGCAGTACTTC.

The CDR3 sequence is CASSQRILGQGIFGQETQYF. In DNA, the CDR3 is TGCGCCAGCAGCCAAAGGATCCTGGGACAGGGAATATTTGGGCAAGAGACCCAGTACTTC. The rearrangement uses TRBV4-1 and TRBJ2-5; 9 nucleotides agree with TRBD1. Losses at the gene ends were 2 bases for V and 2 bases for J; bases not matched to a gene: 18. The CDR3 runs to 20 residues. Germline CDR1 reads MGHRA; CDR2 reads YSYEKL.

The chain couples TRBV6-5 to TRBJ1-2; TRBD1 aligns across 11 bases. V lost 5 bases, J lost 7 bases, and 3 bases stayed unmatched. The CDR3 covers 13 residues. The V gene's germline CDR1 is MNHEY and CDR2 SVGAGI. The CDR3 DNA reads TGTGCCAGCAGTACCGGGACAGGGGGTGGCTACACCTTC. This gives the protein CASSTGTGGGYTF.

This clone has only one observation. The chain uses TRBV29-1 and TRBJ1-2, with a possible D match to TRBD1 (5 bases). The CDR3 sequence is 12 residues long. Looked up from germline, CDR1 is SQVTM and CDR2 is ANQGSEA. The ends were cut back, 7 bases at V and 8 bases at J, with 17 bases in the middle. Written as DNA, the CDR3 is TGCAGCGGCGGCAGGGCGGGGGGAGGCTACACCTTC. Residues: CSGGRAGGGYTF.

This clone was recorded a few times. V usage is TRBV5-4 and J usage is TRBJ2-7; 7 bases are a match to TRBD2. V shed 4 bases and J 3 bases; nucleotides not matched to a gene: 7. This CDR3 has 14 amino acids. From germline, CDR1 is SGHNT and CDR2 YYREEE (reference sequence). The CDR3 DNA is TGTGCCAGCAGCGAAGGCGGGAGAAGCTACGAGCAGTACTTC. It is translated as CASSEGGRSYEQYF. Drawing the rest from reference TRBV5-4 and TRBJ2-7, the complete variable domain is ETGVTQSPTHLIKTRGQQVTLRCSSQSGHNTVSWYQQALGQGPQFIFQYYREEENGRGNFPPRFSGLQFPNYSSELNVNALELDDSALYLCASSEGGRSYEQYFGPGTRLTVT.

This clone was detected ten times or more. The chain joins TRBV28 to TRBJ2-7, with no clear D. V was clipped by 5 bases and J by 2 bases, with 7 bases between them. CDR3 length: 12 amino acids. Germline CDR1 MDHEN, CDR2 SYDVKM. CDR3 bases: TGTGCCAGCAGTGTCCGGGCCTACGAGCAGTACTTC. Its protein is CASSVRAYEQYF. The variable domain in full, with the rest retrieved from reference TRBV28 and TRBJ2-7, is DVKVTQSSRYLVKRTGEKVFLECVQDMDHENMFWYRQDPGLGLRLIYFSYDVKMKEKGDIPEGYSVSREKKERFSLILESASTNQTSMYLCASSVRAYEQYFGPGTRLTVT.

The V gene is TRBV7-8, the J gene TRBJ1-2, with 7 bases lining up with TRBD1. The CDR3 consists of 16 residues. After removal of 5 bases from V and 0 bases from J, the junction contained 9 bases not matched to a gene. Germline V gene data show CDR1 as SGHVS and CDR2 as FQNEAQ. The CDR3 is CASSLRWDSPNYGYTF. The CDR3 nucleotides read TGTGCCAGCAGCCTCCGATGGGACAGTCCTAACTATGGCTACACCTTC.

The chain combines TRBV19 with TRBJ2-1; 8 bases map to TRBD2. The J segment lost 4 bases and the V segment lost 7 bases, leaving 9 bases of the junction unmatched. This CDR3 spans 15 amino acids. CDR1 and CDR2 (germline): LNHDA, SQIVND (reference sequence). CDR3 residues: CASNRLAGLYNEQFF. The CDR3 coding sequence is TGTGCCAGTAATAGGCTAGCGGGCCTATACAATGAGCAGTTCTTC.

The chain uses TRBV30 and TRBJ2-1; 7 bases line up with TRBD1. Trimming removed 4 bases from V and 6 bases from J; junction bases left unmatched: 15. CDR3 size: 16 residues. The V gene's germline CDR1 is GTSNPN and CDR2 SVGIG (reference sequence). The CDR3 DNA follows: TGTGCCTGGACTACAGGGGTAGGGGGCCTCTTCAATGAGCAGTTCTTC. Residues: CAWTTGVGGLFNEQFF.

The chain uses TRBV9 and TRBJ2-1, with a weak D call TRBD2 (6 bases). V was clipped by 1 base and J by 3 bases, with 23 bases between them. CDR3 size: 19 residues. In germline, CDR1 is SGDLS, CDR2 YYNGEE. CDR3 sequence reads: CASSVLRDSGDPNYNEQFF. In nucleotides, the CDR3 is TGTGCCAGCAGCGTACTACGAGATAGCGGAGATCCCAACTACAATGAGCAGTTCTTC.

The chain joins TRBV29-1 to TRBJ1-1; tentatively, D is TRBD1 (6 bases). V was cut by 4 bases and J by 2 bases, with 14 bases left in between. This CDR3 has 14 residues. CDR1 and CDR2 (germline): SQVTM, ANQGSEA. CDR3 nucleotides: TGCAGCGTTGCTCGCCGGACAGCAAACACTGAAGCTTTCTTT. It encodes CSVARRTANTEAFF.

V usage is TRBV7-9 and J usage is TRBJ1-4, with D possibly TRBD1 on 6 matching bases. V was clipped by 1 base and J by 6 bases, with 12 bases between them. The CDR3 totals 15 residues. CDR1 SEHNR and CDR2 FQNEAQ come from the germline V gene (reference sequence). CDR3 coding DNA: TGTGCCAGCAGCTTAGGGCGGGGGGCCGATGAAAAACTGTTTTTT. It translates to CASSLGRGADEKLFF.

The chain carries TRBV4-1 and TRBJ1-1; D unclear. V lost 0 bases and J lost 1, with 9 bases in between. Per germline, CDR1 MGHRA and CDR2 YSYEKL. The CDR3 totals 15 residues. The CDR3 loop reads CASSQEERGNTEAFF. The CDR3 DNA sequence: TGCGCCAGCAGCCAAGAGGAACGGGGGAACACTGAAGCTTTCTTT.